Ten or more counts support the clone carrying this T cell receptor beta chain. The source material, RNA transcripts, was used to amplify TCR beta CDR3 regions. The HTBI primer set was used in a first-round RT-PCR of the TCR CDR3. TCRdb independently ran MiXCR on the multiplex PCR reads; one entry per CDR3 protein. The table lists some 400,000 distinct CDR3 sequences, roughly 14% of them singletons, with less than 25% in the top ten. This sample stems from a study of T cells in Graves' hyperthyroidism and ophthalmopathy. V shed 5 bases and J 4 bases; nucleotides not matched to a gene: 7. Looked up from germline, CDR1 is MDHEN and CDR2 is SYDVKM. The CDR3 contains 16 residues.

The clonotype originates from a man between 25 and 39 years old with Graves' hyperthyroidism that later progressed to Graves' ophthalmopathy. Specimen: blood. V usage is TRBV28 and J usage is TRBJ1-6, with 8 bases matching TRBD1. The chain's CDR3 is CASSPLTGEYNSPLHF. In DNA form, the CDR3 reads TGTGCCAGCAGTCCCTTGACAGGGGAGTATAATTCACCCCTCCACTTT.